This entry lists 6 T cell receptor beta chains sequenced from one sample in a study of T cell responses to AZD1222 COVID-19 vaccine (dated by TCRdb to about 2021). The sample's time point label, in plain terms: about 28 days (+/-7) after the second vaccine dose. Preparation of the library involved the immunoSEQ multiplex PCR assay. The immuneACCESS repertoire file appears here via TCRdb, limited to in-frame rearrangements. These files lack a portion of the clones; in checked studies, under half of the deficit traces to unresolved V genes, and the cause of the others is not known. The sample table lists nearly 90,000 clones, approximately 89% of them with a count of one. 5% to 6.5% of the sample belongs to the ten largest clones. The sequences come from peripheral blood, collected 28 days after the second AZD1222 dose. The receptors come from an adult who received the AZD1222 COVID-19 vaccine.

CDR3 amino acids: CAWRAAATNEKLFF. The CDR3 DNA is TGTGCCTGGAGGGCGGCCGCAACTAATGAAAAACTGTTTTTT. The V and J genes are TRBV30 and TRBJ1-4; D remains ambiguous. The CDR3 covers 14 residues. CDR1 GTSNPN and CDR2 SVGIG come from the germline V gene (reference sequence). V lost 3 bases and J lost 0, with 8 bases in between.

Written as DNA, the CDR3 is TGTGCCAGCAGCTTAGACTACGGGACAACCGGAAACACCATATATTTT. Translated, it gives CASSLDYGTTGNTIYF. The chain recombines TRBV11-2 with TRBJ1-3; possible D gene TRBD1, 6 bases. The CDR3 is 16 residues long. V was pared by 0 bases and J by 4 bases, with 13 bases between. The V gene's germline CDR1 is SGHAT and CDR2 FQNNGV.

V usage is TRBV19 and J usage is TRBJ1-6; possibly TRBD1 for D (6 bases). CDR1 is LNHDA and CDR2 is SQIVND in the germline V gene (reference sequence). This CDR3 comprises 15 residues. Trimming took off 9 bases at V and 10 bases at J, with 22 bases between the two ends. The CDR3 spells CASSWRAGRGSPLHF. CDR3 nucleotides: TGTGCCAGCTCCTGGCGGGCAGGAAGGGGGTCACCCCTCCACTTT.

The chain carries TRBV7-9 and TRBJ1-1; a possible D gene is TRBD1 (5 bases). This CDR3 has 15 amino acids. Trimming shortened V by 5 bases and J by 4 bases, and 17 bases separated the two germline ends. Per the germline V gene, CDR1 is SEHNR and CDR2 is FQNEAQ (reference sequence). Here the CDR3 reads CASSPPGTATTEAFF. The CDR3 DNA reads TGTGCCAGCAGCCCCCCCGGGACTGCGACCACTGAAGCTTTCTTT.

The chain has TRBV14 and TRBJ1-4; 7 bases match TRBD1. The CDR3 length is 13 residues. The germline V gene has CDR1 SGHDN and CDR2 FVKESK. V gave up 4 bases and J gave up 6 bases; unmatched junction bases: 2. The CDR3 DNA reads TGTGCCAGCAGCCTCGGACAGGATGAAAAACTGTTTTTT. Amino acids: CASSLGQDEKLFF. The whole variable domain, remainder taken from reference TRBV14 and TRBJ1-4, is EAGVTQFPSHSVIEKGQTVTLRCDPISGHDNLYWYRRVMGKEIKFLLHFVKESKQDESGMPNNRFLAERTGGTYSTLKVQPAELEDSGVYFCASSLGQDEKLFFGSGTQLSVL.

The chain uses TRBV7-2 and TRBJ1-2; 7 bases agree with TRBD1. The CDR3 spans 14 residues. V gave up 3 bases and J gave up 6 bases; unmatched junction bases: 7. CDR1 SGHTA and CDR2 FQGNSA come from the germline V gene. The CDR3 nucleotides read TGTGCCAGCAGCTTCCGCGGGACAGATAATGGCTACACCTTC. It encodes CASSFRGTDNGYTF.